This T cell receptor (beta chain) was captured by sequencing in a study of control samples from healthy donors and cancer patients. Sequencing used immunoSEQ multiplex PCR; TCRdb keeps in-frame clones, though not all of them. The table lists some 110,000 clones, around 87% of them singletons. The CDR3 consists of 12 residues. Between the trimmed V and J ends, which lost 6 bases and 7 bases, there was a span of 7 bases. This sequence originates from a woman in her forties or fifties with colorectal cancer. The chain couples TRBV12-3 or TRBV12-4 to TRBJ1-6; D gene unclear. The sequenced material came from PBMCs. CDR3 region: CASSLTNSPLHF. DNA of the CDR3: TGTGCCAGCAGCCTTACAAATTCACCCCTCCACTTT.